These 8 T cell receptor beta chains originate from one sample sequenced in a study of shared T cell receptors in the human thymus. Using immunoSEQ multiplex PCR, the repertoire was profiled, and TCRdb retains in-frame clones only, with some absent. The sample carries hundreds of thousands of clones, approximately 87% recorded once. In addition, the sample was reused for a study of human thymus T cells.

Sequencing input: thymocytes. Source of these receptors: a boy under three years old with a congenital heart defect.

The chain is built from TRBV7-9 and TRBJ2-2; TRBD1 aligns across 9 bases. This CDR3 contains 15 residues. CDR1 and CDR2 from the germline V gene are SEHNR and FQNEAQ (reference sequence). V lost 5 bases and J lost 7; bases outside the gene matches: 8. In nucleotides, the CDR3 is TGTGCCAGCAGCGGCCGACAGGGGGACCGCGGGGAGCTGTTTTTT. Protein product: CASSGRQGDRGELFF.

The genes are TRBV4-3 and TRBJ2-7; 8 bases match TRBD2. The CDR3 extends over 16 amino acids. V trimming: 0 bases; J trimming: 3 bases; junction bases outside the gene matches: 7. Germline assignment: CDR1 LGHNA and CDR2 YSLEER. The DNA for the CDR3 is TGCGCCAGCAGCCAAGAGGGGACTAGGAGGGTCTACGAGCAGTACTTC. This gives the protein CASSQEGTRRVYEQYF.

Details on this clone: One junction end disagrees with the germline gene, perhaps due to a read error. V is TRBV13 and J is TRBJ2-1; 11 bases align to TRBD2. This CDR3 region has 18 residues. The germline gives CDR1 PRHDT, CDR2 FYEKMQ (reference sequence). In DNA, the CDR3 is TGTGCCAGCAGCTTAGGGCTAGCGGGAGGTCTCTCCCACAATGAGCAGTTCTTC. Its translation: CASSLGLAGGLSHNEQFF.

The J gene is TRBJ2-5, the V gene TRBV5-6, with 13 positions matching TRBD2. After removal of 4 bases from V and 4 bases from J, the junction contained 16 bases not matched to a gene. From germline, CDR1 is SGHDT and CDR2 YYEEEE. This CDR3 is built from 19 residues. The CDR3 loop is CASSLRMTSGGPGPETQYF. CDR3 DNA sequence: TGTGCCAGCAGCCTACGAATGACTAGCGGGGGGCCCGGTCCAGAGACCCAGTACTTC.

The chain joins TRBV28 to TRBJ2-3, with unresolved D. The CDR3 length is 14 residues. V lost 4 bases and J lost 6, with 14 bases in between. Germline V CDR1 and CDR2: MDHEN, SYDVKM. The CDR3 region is CASSSPRAADTQYF. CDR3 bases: TGTGCCAGCAGTTCCCCCCGTGCGGCGGATACGCAGTATTTT. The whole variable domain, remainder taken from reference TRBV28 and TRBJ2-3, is DVKVTQSSRYLVKRTGEKVFLECVQDMDHENMFWYRQDPGLGLRLIYFSYDVKMKEKGDIPEGYSVSREKKERFSLILESASTNQTSMYLCASSSPRAADTQYFGPGTRLTVL.

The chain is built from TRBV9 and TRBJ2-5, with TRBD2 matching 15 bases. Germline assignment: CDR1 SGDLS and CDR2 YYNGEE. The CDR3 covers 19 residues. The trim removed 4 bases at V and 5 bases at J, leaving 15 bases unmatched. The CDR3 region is CASSPGTSGGTTSRETQYF. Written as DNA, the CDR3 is TGTGCCAGCAGCCCAGGGACTAGCGGGGGGACTACCAGCCGGGAGACCCAGTACTTC.

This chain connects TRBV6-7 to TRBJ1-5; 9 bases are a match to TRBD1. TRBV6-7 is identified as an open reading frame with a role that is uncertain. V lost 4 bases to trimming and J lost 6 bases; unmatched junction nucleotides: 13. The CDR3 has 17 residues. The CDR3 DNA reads TGTGCCAGCAGTTTTGGGACAGGGATATGCGGTTGTCAGCCCCAGCATTTT. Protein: CASSFGTGICGCQPQHF.

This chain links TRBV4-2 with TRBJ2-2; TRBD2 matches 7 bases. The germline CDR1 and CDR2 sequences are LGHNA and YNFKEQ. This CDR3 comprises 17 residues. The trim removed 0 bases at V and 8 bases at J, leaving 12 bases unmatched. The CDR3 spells CASSQECGGPRWGELFF. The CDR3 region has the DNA TGTGCCAGCAGCCAAGAATGCGGGGGTCCCCGATGGGGGGAGCTGTTTTTT.